Each of the 18 T cell receptor beta chains below was sequenced from the same sample in a study of T-cell reconstitution after alpha-beta-depleted transplantation in children. During its preparation, the TCRbeta library received unique molecular identifiers. TCRdb fed the PCR reads into MiXCR, producing one record per CDR3 protein. This repertoire shows 500,000 or so distinct CDR3 sequences, around a third found once; its top ten account for 2% to 3%. The sequenced sample was PBMCs from the stem cell graft donor, obtained from the stem cell graft. The receptors come from a human donor who donated a stem cell graft to a child with aplastic anemia.

This clonotype was picked up one time. The CDR3 region is CASSFTPTSASSYNEQFF. CDR3 nucleotides: TGCGCCAGCAGCTTCACACCTACTAGCGCTAGCTCCTACAATGAGCAGTTCTTC. The rearrangement links TRBV5-1 to TRBJ2-1; 7 bases are a match to TRBD2. The CDR3 spans 18 residues. Losses at the gene ends were 2 bases for V and 0 bases for J; bases not matched to a gene: 11. Germline lookup yields CDR1 SGHRS and CDR2 YFSETQ. Filled out from reference TRBV5-1 and TRBJ2-1, the complete variable domain reads KAGVTQTPRYLIKTRGQQVTLSCSPISGHRSVSWYQQTPGQGLQFLFEYFSETQRNKGNFPGRFSGRQFSNSRSEMNVSTLELGDSALYLCASSFTPTSASSYNEQFFGPGTRLTVL.

The chain combines TRBV28 with TRBJ1-1; D remains unclear. V was clipped by 4 bases and J by 3 bases, with 9 bases between them. This CDR3 comprises 13 residues. Germline values: CDR1 MDHEN, CDR2 SYDVKM. CDR3 in amino acids: CASSSLPDTEAFF. The DNA for the CDR3 is TGTGCCAGCAGTTCTTTGCCCGACACTGAAGCTTTCTTT. Filled out from reference TRBV28 and TRBJ1-1, the complete variable domain reads DVKVTQSSRYLVKRTGEKVFLECVQDMDHENMFWYRQDPGLGLRLIYFSYDVKMKEKGDIPEGYSVSREKKERFSLILESASTNQTSMYLCASSSLPDTEAFFGQGTRLTVV.

This clonotype was counted only a few times. This chain links TRBV12-5 with TRBJ1-1; 7 bases agree with TRBD1. The length of the CDR3 is 17 residues. The germline V gene has CDR1 LGHNT and CDR2 FRNRAP. Losses at the gene ends were 6 bases for V and 0 bases for J; bases not matched to a gene: 13. As DNA, the CDR3 is TGTGCTAGTGGAAGCGCGGGGGTACAGGGGTTGAACACTGAAGCTTTCTTT. Encoded protein: CASGSAGVQGLNTEAFF.

The CDR3 region is CATSRGDLVEKGTGELFF. The CDR3 nucleotides are TGTGCCACCAGCAGGGGGGACCTCGTGGAGAAAGGCACCGGGGAGCTGTTTTTT. The chain recombines TRBV15 with TRBJ2-2; D is perhaps TRBD1 or TRBD2 (5 bases each). This CDR3 comprises 18 residues. V was trimmed by 3 bases and J by 4 bases, leaving 21 bases between them. Germline lookup yields CDR1 LNHNV and CDR2 YYDKDF (reference sequence).

J is TRBJ1-1 and V is TRBV30, with TRBD1 as a possible D gene (6 bases). Per germline, CDR1 GTSNPN and CDR2 SVGIG (reference sequence). V was clipped by 2 bases and J by 11 bases, with 12 bases between them. The CDR3 loop spans 11 amino acids. CDR3 amino acids: CAWSTGPEAFF. CDR3 bases: TGTGCCTGGAGTACAGGGCCCGAGGCTTTCTTT.

The chain has TRBV5-5 and TRBJ1-4, with D possibly being TRBD1 (5 bases). Trimming took 3 bases from V and 6 from J, leaving 15 bases between them. This CDR3 spans 15 amino acids. Germline lookup yields CDR1 SGHKS and CDR2 YYEKEE (reference sequence). Here the CDR3 reads CASSSPGTDDEKLFF. CDR3 in DNA: TGTGCCAGCAGCTCGCCCGGGACGGACGATGAAAAACTGTTTTTT.

This rearrangement joins TRBV6-5 to TRBJ1-2, with a weak D call TRBD1 (5 bases). Germline lookup yields CDR1 MNHEY and CDR2 SVGAGI. Trimming left V 0 bases short and J 8 bases short, with 13 bases between. This CDR3 has 14 amino acids. The CDR3 reads CASSYSGRAGGYTF. The CDR3 bases are TGTGCCAGCAGTTACTCGGGCAGGGCAGGAGGCTACACCTTC.

This clonotype has more than one count but fewer than ten. The chain's CDR3 is CASSVGGQPKTEAFF. Here the CDR3 DNA reads TGTGCCAGCAGCGTAGGGGGACAGCCTAAAACTGAAGCTTTCTTT. The chain is built from TRBV9 and TRBJ1-1, with TRBD1 identical over 7 bases. V dropped 0 bases and J dropped 5; count of bases not matched to a gene: 7. CDR1 is SGDLS, CDR2 YYNGEE, per germline. The CDR3 covers 15 residues.

This chain connects TRBV29-1 to TRBJ2-1, with D perhaps TRBD2 (5 bases). CDR1 is SQVTM, CDR2 ANQGSEA, per germline. The CDR3 sequence is 16 residues long. Trimming shortened V by 3 bases and J by 3 bases, and 18 bases separated the two germline ends. CDR3 bases: TGCAGCGTTGAGAGTGGAGAAGCCCGGGACTACAATGAGCAGTTCTTC. Translated, it gives CSVESGEARDYNEQFF.

In this sample, this clonotype turned up a few times. V gene TRBV7-8 combines with J gene TRBJ2-3; D is perhaps TRBD2 (6 bases). Trimming took off 3 bases at V and 6 bases at J, with 13 bases between the two ends. Germline CDR1 is SGHVS and CDR2 is FQNEAQ. The CDR3 length is 14 residues. The CDR3 region is CASSLGGALDTQYF. The CDR3 region has the DNA TGTGCCAGCAGCTTGGGCGGGGCATTGGATACGCAGTATTTT.

The V gene is TRBV5-1, the J gene TRBJ2-1, with 9 positions matching TRBD1. Germline V lookup: CDR1 SGHRS, CDR2 YFSETQ. This CDR3 comprises 15 residues. The trim removed 2 bases at V and 7 bases at J, leaving 7 bases unmatched. Written as DNA, the CDR3 is TGCGCCAGCAGCTTCACCCGGGACAGGGTTAATGAGCAGTTCTTC. Its protein is CASSFTRDRVNEQFF.

There are a few counts of this clonotype. V gene TRBV4-3 combines with J gene TRBJ2-1; D is tentatively TRBD1 or TRBD2 (5 bases each). The CDR3 contains 14 residues. V dropped 3 bases and J dropped 7 bases, with 13 bases sitting between them. Germline V gene lookup returns CDR1 LGHNA and CDR2 YSLEER. The CDR3: CASSQGVPWNEQFF. DNA for the CDR3: TGCGCCAGCAGCCAGGGGGTACCGTGGAATGAGCAGTTCTTC.

The rearrangement uses TRBV30 and TRBJ2-5, with D possibly matching TRBD2 (5 bases). Germline values: CDR1 GTSNPN, CDR2 SVGIG (reference sequence). The CDR3 has 14 residues. Trimming removed 0 bases from V and 5 bases from J, with 13 bases in between. As DNA, the CDR3 is TGTGCCTGGAGTGTACTCGGGGAGCGGGAGACCCAGTACTTC. It codes for CAWSVLGERETQYF.

The chain combines TRBV6-1 with TRBJ1-2; D may be TRBD1 (5 bases). V dropped 6 bases and J dropped 14 bases, with 25 bases sitting between them. CDR3 size: 14 residues. The germline V gene encodes CDR1 MNHNS and CDR2 SASEGT. The CDR3 sequence is CASSPVTGFYSWTF. CDR3 coding DNA: TGTGCCAGCAGCCCCGTAACAGGTTTCTATTCTTGGACCTTC.

This clonotype appeared a few times. The V call is TRBV27, the J call TRBJ1-5; tentative D call: TRBD1 (5 bases). CDR1 MNHEY and CDR2 SMNVEV come from the germline V gene (reference sequence). The germline V and J ends were trimmed by 4 bases and 11 bases, with 15 bases remaining between them. This CDR3 is 13 amino acids long. Here the CDR3 reads CASSSSGPLAQHF. The CDR3 DNA follows: TGTGCCAGCAGTTCCTCGGGACCCCTGGCCCAGCATTTT.

The chain combines TRBV29-1 with TRBJ2-5, with TRBD1 identical over 8 bases. With 8 bases clipped from V and 2 bases from J, the junction kept 19 bases outside the gene matches. Per germline, CDR1 SQVTM and CDR2 ANQGSEA. The CDR3 length is 17 residues. CDR3 in DNA: TGCAGCTCACGGACAGGGCTATCGTTTACGACTCAAGAGACCCAGTACTTC. Protein: CSSRTGLSFTTQETQYF.

The chain recombines TRBV5-1 with TRBJ1-1; the D gene is possibly TRBD1 (5 bases). V gave up 2 bases and J gave up 2 bases, with 10 bases separating them. Germline loops: CDR1 SGHRS, CDR2 YFSETQ. This CDR3 contains 14 residues. CDR3 sequence reads: CASSFRDLNTEAFF. CDR3 nucleotides: TGCGCCAGCAGCTTTAGGGACTTAAACACTGAAGCTTTCTTT.

The genes are TRBV6-1 and TRBJ2-7; 9 bases fit TRBD1. From germline, CDR1 is MNHNS and CDR2 SASEGT. This CDR3 contains 15 residues. V was clipped by 5 bases and J by 2 bases; unmatched bases: 7. The CDR3: CASSQTGTGTYEQYF. In DNA form, the CDR3 reads TGTGCCAGCAGTCAAACCGGGACAGGGACCTACGAGCAGTACTTC.